This entry lists 24 T cell receptor beta chains sequenced from one sample in a study of OX40 agonist ivuxolimab in advanced cancers. TCRdb's table, derived via immunoSEQ multiplex PCR, lists solely in-frame clones and lacks some. The table includes tens of thousands of clones, under 90% detected once. The sample in question was CD4+ or CD8+ T cells sorted from blood, obtained in a trial of the OX40 agonist ivuxolimab. The receptors stem from an adult with an advanced solid tumor such as melanoma, head and neck, liver or kidney cancer.

The chain has TRBV11-2 and TRBJ1-1, with no clear D. There are 14 residues in the CDR3. The germline gives CDR1 SGHAT, CDR2 FQNNGV. V was cut by 5 bases and J by 2 bases, with 12 bases left in between. Written as DNA, the CDR3 is TGTGCCAGCAGCCATATTCTTCGCAACACTGAAGCTTTCTTT. Residues: CASSHILRNTEAFF.

This sequence joins TRBV30 and TRBJ2-3; D possibly corresponds to TRBD1 (5 bases). This CDR3 is 12 amino acids long. Germline lookup yields CDR1 GTSNPN and CDR2 SVGIG (reference sequence). V lost 4 bases to trimming and J lost 3 bases, with 8 bases between them. CDR3 amino acids: CAWTTGTDTQYF. CDR3 sequence (DNA): TGTGCCTGGACCACAGGTACAGATACGCAGTATTTT.

The gene calls are TRBV19 and TRBJ1-1; D is possibly TRBD1 (5 bases). Trimming took 3 bases from V and 5 from J, leaving 13 bases between them. The CDR3 runs 14 residues. The germline V gene has CDR1 LNHDA and CDR2 SQIVND (reference sequence). In DNA, the CDR3 is TGTGCCAGTAGTATTCGGGGGATAGGGACTGAAGCTTTCTTT. Translated: CASSIRGIGTEAFF.

V is TRBV6-5 and J is TRBJ1-6; possible D gene TRBD1, 5 bases. Trimming pared 2 bases from V and 7 bases from J, leaving 12 bases between. Germline CDR1 reads MNHEY; CDR2 reads SVGAGI. The length of the CDR3 is 15 residues. The CDR3 here is CASSYNGQGNSPLHF. CDR3 sequence (DNA): TGTGCCAGCAGTTACAACGGGCAGGGAAATTCACCCCTCCACTTT.

V and J are TRBV14 and TRBJ2-1, with 12 bases lining up with TRBD2. The germline CDR1 and CDR2 sequences are SGHDN and FVKESK. This CDR3 has 15 residues. Germline trimming cut 3 bases from V and 9 bases from J; bases unmatched to any gene: 6. DNA of the CDR3: TGTGCCAGCAGCCATGTACTAGCGGGGGGTGTTGAGCAGTTCTTC. Protein sequence: CASSHVLAGGVEQFF.

This sequence joins TRBV27 and TRBJ1-1; a weak D match, TRBD1 (6 bases). Germline assignment: CDR1 MNHEY and CDR2 SMNVEV (reference sequence). The CDR3 has 14 amino acids. Trimming shortened V by 6 bases and J by 3 bases, and 14 bases separated the two germline ends. Here the CDR3 DNA reads TGTGCCAGCAGCCTAGGGGGGGGCCACACTGAAGCTTTCTTT. Translating gives CASSLGGGHTEAFF.

The chain joins TRBV19 to TRBJ2-2; no clear D gene. This CDR3 has 17 residues. V was pared by 0 bases and J by 5 bases, with 16 bases between. Germline V gives CDR1 LNHDA, CDR2 SQIVND (reference sequence). DNA for the CDR3: TGTGCCAGTAGTATAGATTGGGGATCCCCAGGTACCGGGGAGCTGTTTTTT. As protein: CASSIDWGSPGTGELFF.

J is TRBJ1-2 and V is TRBV6-5; D is unresolved. The CDR3 has 13 amino acids. The V gene lost 7 bases and the J gene lost 7 bases, with 16 bases spanning the gap. The V gene's germline CDR1 is MNHEY and CDR2 SVGAGI. The CDR3 loop is CASKRSPRTGYTF. In DNA, the CDR3 is TGTGCCAGCAAAAGAAGCCCTCGGACTGGCTACACCTTC.

The CDR3 coding sequence is TGTGCCAGCAGCCAACAGACTAGCGGGGGGTCTAACACCGGGGAGCTGTTTTTT. It translates to CASSQQTSGGSNTGELFF. This chain connects TRBV4-2 to TRBJ2-2, with 13 bases that match TRBD2. V trimming: 2 bases; J trimming: 2 bases; junction bases outside the gene matches: 5. Germline loops: CDR1 LGHNA, CDR2 YNFKEQ. The CDR3 covers 18 residues.

The chain couples TRBV7-9 to TRBJ2-3, with D possibly being TRBD2 (5 bases). This CDR3 comprises 15 residues. Germline-derived CDR1 and CDR2 are SEHNR and FQNEAQ (reference sequence). The ends were cut back, 1 base at V and 3 bases at J, with 11 bases in the middle. Written as DNA, the CDR3 is TGTGCCAGCAGCTTAGGTCGCGGGCTAACAGATACGCAGTATTTT. Its protein is CASSLGRGLTDTQYF.

The V call is TRBV27, the J call TRBJ1-2, with TRBD1 matching over 7 bases. Trimming removed 6 bases from V and 4 bases from J; junction bases left unmatched: 5. CDR3 length: 13 amino acids. Looked up from germline, CDR1 is MNHEY and CDR2 is SMNVEV (reference sequence). The CDR3 reads CASSPGQFYGYTF. In DNA form, the CDR3 reads TGTGCCAGCAGCCCGGGACAGTTCTATGGCTACACCTTC.

The chain joins TRBV5-4 to TRBJ2-7, with TRBD1 matching 10 bases. The V gene end was trimmed by 3 bases and the J gene end by 3 bases; junction bases not matched to a gene: 3. The CDR3 has 14 residues. Germline CDR1 reads SGHNT; CDR2 reads YYREEE (reference sequence). The CDR3 loop reads CASSWDRGLYEQYF. The CDR3 DNA is TGTGCCAGCAGCTGGGACAGGGGACTCTACGAGCAGTACTTC.

The J gene is TRBJ2-2, the V gene TRBV27; 9 bases map to TRBD1. Germline loops: CDR1 MNHEY, CDR2 SMNVEV (reference sequence). There are 14 residues in the CDR3. Trimming removed 4 bases from V and 6 bases from J; junction bases left unmatched: 3. CDR3 loop: CASSWTGEAGELFF. DNA of the CDR3: TGTGCCAGCAGTTGGACAGGGGAGGCCGGGGAGCTGTTTTTT.

The chain employs TRBV10-3 and TRBJ1-1; 7 bases match TRBD1. CDR1 and CDR2 from the germline V gene are ENHRY and SYGVKD. Trimming removed 6 bases from V and 0 bases from J; junction bases left unmatched: 4. The CDR3 is made up of 14 amino acids. CDR3 protein: CAIREDRMNTEAFF. The CDR3 nucleotides read TGTGCCATCAGAGAGGACAGGATGAACACTGAAGCTTTCTTT.

The rearrangement links TRBV7-9 to TRBJ2-2; D is possibly TRBD1 or TRBD2 (5 bases each). The V and J ends lost 6 bases and 2 bases respectively, with 7 bases between them. In germline, CDR1 is SEHNR, CDR2 FQNEAQ (reference sequence). The CDR3 runs 13 residues. CDR3 in amino acids: CASSRDNTGELFF. The CDR3, as DNA: TGTGCCAGCAGTCGGGACAACACCGGGGAGCTGTTTTTT.

The chain employs TRBV9 and TRBJ2-2, with D perhaps matching TRBD2 (6 bases). The germline CDR1 and CDR2 sequences are SGDLS and YYNGEE. Between the trimmed V and J ends, which lost 2 bases and 3 bases, there was a span of 14 bases. CDR3 length: 16 amino acids. Here the CDR3 DNA reads TGTGCCAGCAGCGTGACATCGGGGGATTACACCGGGGAGCTGTTTTTT. Protein: CASSVTSGDYTGELFF. The full variable domain, completed using reference TRBV9 and TRBJ2-2, is DSGVTQTPKHLITATGQRVTLRCSPRSGDLSVYWYQQSLDQGLQFLIQYYNGEERAKGNILERFSAQQFPDLHSELNLSSLELGDSALYFCASSVTSGDYTGELFFGEGSRLTVL.

The rearrangement uses TRBV27 and TRBJ1-2, with D perhaps matching TRBD1 (6 bases). Deletions cut 5 bases from V and 0 bases from J, with 13 bases between. There are 15 residues in the CDR3. CDR1 and CDR2 (germline): MNHEY, SMNVEV (reference sequence). The chain's CDR3 is CASSPWTEANYGYTF. The CDR3 nucleotides are TGTGCCAGCAGTCCCTGGACAGAAGCTAACTATGGCTACACCTTC.

This clone appeared a few times. The V call is TRBV5-1, the J call TRBJ2-7; D is unclear. Germline CDR1 SGHRS, CDR2 YFSETQ. This CDR3 region has 13 residues. Trimming removed 6 bases at V and 0 bases at J, with 10 bases between. The CDR3 is CASKAGDSYEQYF. The DNA of the CDR3 is TGCGCCAGCAAGGCTGGGGACTCCTACGAGCAGTACTTC. The entire variable domain, with the rest obtained from reference TRBV5-1 and TRBJ2-7, is as follows: KAGVTQTPRYLIKTRGQQVTLSCSPISGHRSVSWYQQTPGQGLQFLFEYFSETQRNKGNFPGRFSGRQFSNSRSEMNVSTLELGDSALYLCASKAGDSYEQYFGPGTRLTVT.

This chain uses TRBV7-3 with TRBJ2-3, with D tentatively TRBD1 or TRBD2 (5 bases each). The CDR3 length is 16 residues. The V gene lost 5 bases and the J gene lost 0 bases, with 15 bases spanning the gap. Germline assignment: CDR1 SGHTA and CDR2 FQGTGA. CDR3 DNA sequence: TGTGCCAGCAGCCAAATCGGGGCTGCTAGCACAGATACGCAGTATTTT. Its protein product is CASSQIGAASTDTQYF.

In its sample, this clone was seen a few times. The rearrangement uses TRBV19 and TRBJ1-6; the D is unclear. The ends were cut back, 7 bases at V and 10 bases at J, with 14 bases in the middle. Per the germline V gene, CDR1 is LNHDA and CDR2 is SQIVND (reference sequence). The CDR3 is 13 amino acids. The DNA for the CDR3 is TGTGCCAGTAATGAACCGGGGAAATCACCCCTCCACTTT. Translating gives CASNEPGKSPLHF.

This clone appeared once. The chain combines TRBV5-5 with TRBJ1-1, with 9 bases that match TRBD1. The junction had 4 bases not matched to a gene; V was cut back by 3 bases and J by 4 bases. Germline V CDR1 and CDR2: SGHKS, YYEKEE (reference sequence). The CDR3 extends over 14 amino acids. The CDR3 nucleotides read TGTGCCAGCAGCTGGGGACAGGGTGGCACTGAAGCTTTCTTT. It yields the protein CASSWGQGGTEAFF.

In this sample, this clone turned up a few times. The chain recombines TRBV4-1 with TRBJ1-5, with D possibly being TRBD1 (5 bases). The CDR3 covers 13 residues. Germline V lookup: CDR1 MGHRA, CDR2 YSYEKL. Trimming took off 5 bases at V and 4 bases at J, with 9 bases between the two ends. Written as DNA, the CDR3 is TGCGCCAGCAGCGAGAGACAGAATCAGCCCCAGCATTTT. Translating gives CASSERQNQPQHF.

In this sample, this clone turned up a few times. CDR3 sequence: CASSLRDRVSSLHF. Here the CDR3 DNA reads TGTGCCAGCAGCTTAAGGGACCGAGTTTCGTCCCTCCACTTT. The chain uses TRBV5-7 and TRBJ1-6, with D maybe TRBD1 (5 bases). Being an ORF, TRBV5-7 has a function that is uncertain. The CDR3 is 14 amino acids. Between the trimmed V and J ends, which lost 2 bases and 14 bases, there was a span of 17 bases.

The CDR3 region has the DNA TGCGCCAGCAGCATCCTAGCGGGGGGAACTCTCGATACGCAGTATTTT. It codes for CASSILAGGTLDTQYF. The V gene is TRBV5-1, the J gene TRBJ2-3; 11 nucleotides align to TRBD2. CDR3 size: 16 residues. V trimming: 4 bases; J trimming: 6 bases; junction bases outside the gene matches: 10. Germline lookup yields CDR1 SGHRS and CDR2 YFSETQ.